This TCR beta chain is drawn from a study of patients and donors after allogeneic stem cell transplantation. From germline, CDR1 is SEHNR and CDR2 FQNEAQ (reference sequence). The V and J ends lost 5 bases and 3 bases respectively, with 19 bases between them. CDR3 length equals 16 residues. This clonotype has more than one count but fewer than ten. From the RT-PCR reads, TCRdb called clonotypes with MiXCR, one entry per CDR3 protein. Of more than 1,500 distinct CDR3 sequences in the sample, around a fifth are singletons; the top ten hold around 13%. This sequence was found in a human donor who was either an allogeneic HSCT recipient or a stem cell or donor lymphocyte infusion donor (not recorded which). It is not recorded whose cells these are; they may come from a transplant donor. What was sequenced was blood, either unsorted or a sorted T cell fraction (not recorded which). The rearrangement joins TRBV7-9 to TRBJ1-2; D uncertain. The CDR3 region has the DNA TGTGCCAGCAGCCATTTTAGCACCCCCTCCGACTATGGCTACACCTTC. As protein: CASSHFSTPSDYGYTF.